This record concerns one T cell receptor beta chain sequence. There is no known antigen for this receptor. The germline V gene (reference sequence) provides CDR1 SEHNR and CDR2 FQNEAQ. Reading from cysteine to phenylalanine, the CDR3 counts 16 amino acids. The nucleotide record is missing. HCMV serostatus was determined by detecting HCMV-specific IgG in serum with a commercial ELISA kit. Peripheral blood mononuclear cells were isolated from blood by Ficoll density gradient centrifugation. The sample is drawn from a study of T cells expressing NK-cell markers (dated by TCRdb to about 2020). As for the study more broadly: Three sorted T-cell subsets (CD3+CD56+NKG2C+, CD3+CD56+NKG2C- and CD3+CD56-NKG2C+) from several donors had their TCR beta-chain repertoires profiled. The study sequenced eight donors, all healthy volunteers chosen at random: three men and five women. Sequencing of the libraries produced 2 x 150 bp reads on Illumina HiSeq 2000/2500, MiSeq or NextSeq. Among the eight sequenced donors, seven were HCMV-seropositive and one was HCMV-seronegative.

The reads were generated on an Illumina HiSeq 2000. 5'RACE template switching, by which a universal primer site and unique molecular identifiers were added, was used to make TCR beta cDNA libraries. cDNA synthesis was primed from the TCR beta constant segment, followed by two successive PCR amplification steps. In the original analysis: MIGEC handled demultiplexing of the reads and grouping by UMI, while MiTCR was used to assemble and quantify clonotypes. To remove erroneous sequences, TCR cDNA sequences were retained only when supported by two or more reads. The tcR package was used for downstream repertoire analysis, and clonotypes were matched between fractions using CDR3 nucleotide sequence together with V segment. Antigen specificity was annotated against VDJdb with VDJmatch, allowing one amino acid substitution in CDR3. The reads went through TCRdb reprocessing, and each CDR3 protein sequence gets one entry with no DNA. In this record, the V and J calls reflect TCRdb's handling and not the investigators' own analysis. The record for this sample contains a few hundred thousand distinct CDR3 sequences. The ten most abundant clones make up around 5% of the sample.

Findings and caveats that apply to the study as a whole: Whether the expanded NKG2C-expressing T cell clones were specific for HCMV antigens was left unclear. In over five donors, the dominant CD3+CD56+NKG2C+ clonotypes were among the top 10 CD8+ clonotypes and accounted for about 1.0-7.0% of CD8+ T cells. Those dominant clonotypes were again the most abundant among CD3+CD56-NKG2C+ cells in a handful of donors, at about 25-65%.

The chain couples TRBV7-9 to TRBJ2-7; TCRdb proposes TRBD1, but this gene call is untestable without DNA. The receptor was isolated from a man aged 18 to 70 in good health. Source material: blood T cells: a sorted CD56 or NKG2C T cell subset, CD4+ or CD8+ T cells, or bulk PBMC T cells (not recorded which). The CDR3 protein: CASSLGGQTSSYEQYF.